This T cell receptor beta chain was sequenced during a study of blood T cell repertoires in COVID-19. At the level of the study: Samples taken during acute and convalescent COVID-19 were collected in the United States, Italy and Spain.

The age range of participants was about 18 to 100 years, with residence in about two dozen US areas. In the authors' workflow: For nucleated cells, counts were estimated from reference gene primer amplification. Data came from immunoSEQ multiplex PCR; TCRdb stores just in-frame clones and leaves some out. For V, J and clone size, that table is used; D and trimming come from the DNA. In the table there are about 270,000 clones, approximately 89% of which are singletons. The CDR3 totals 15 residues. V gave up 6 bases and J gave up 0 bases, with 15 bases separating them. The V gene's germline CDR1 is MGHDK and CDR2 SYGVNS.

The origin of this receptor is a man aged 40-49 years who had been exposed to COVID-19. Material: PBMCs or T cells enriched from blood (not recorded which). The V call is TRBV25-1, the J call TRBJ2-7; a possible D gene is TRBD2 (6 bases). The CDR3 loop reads CASRALGGVSYEQYF. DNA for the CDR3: TGTGCCAGCAGAGCTCTCGGCGGGGTCTCCTACGAGCAGTACTTC.